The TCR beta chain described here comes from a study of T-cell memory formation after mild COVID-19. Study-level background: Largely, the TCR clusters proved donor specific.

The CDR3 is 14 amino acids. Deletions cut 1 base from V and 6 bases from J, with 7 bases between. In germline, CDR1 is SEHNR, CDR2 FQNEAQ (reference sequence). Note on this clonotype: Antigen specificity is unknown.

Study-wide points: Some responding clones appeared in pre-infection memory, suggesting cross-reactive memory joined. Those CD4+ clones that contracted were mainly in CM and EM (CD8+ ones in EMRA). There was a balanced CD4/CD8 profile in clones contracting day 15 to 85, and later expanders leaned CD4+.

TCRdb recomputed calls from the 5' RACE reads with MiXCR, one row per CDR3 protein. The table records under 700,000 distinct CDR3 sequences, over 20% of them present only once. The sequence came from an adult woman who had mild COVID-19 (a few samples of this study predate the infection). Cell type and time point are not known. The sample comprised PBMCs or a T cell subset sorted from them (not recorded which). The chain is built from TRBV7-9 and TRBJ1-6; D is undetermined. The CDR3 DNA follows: TGTGCCAGCAGCTTAGATGCATTTAATTCACCCCTCCACTTT. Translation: CASSLDAFNSPLHF.